These 4 T cell receptor beta chains were all obtained from the same sample, sequenced in a study of blood T cell repertoires in COVID-19. TCRdb keeps only in-frame clones here, not all; method: immunoSEQ multiplex PCR. The sample contains about 49,000 clones, about 86% of which appear only once. The sample was peripheral blood. These receptors all come from a woman of 80 years or more with COVID-19, enrolled during active disease.

This chain uses TRBV6-5 with TRBJ1-2; D unresolved. The ends were cut back, 6 bases at V and 5 bases at J, with 19 bases in the middle. Germline CDR1 and CDR2: MNHEY and SVGAGI. This CDR3 contains 15 residues. CDR3 sequence (DNA): TGTGCCAGCAGGCGTCAGACGGACTCTTGGTATGGCTACACCTTC. It translates to CASRRQTDSWYGYTF.

This clone was counted a single time. This sequence joins TRBV30 and TRBJ1-4; the D gene is possibly TRBD1 (5 bases). The length of the CDR3 is 13 residues. Trimming removed 5 bases at V and 7 bases at J, with 14 bases between. Germline V gene lookup returns CDR1 GTSNPN and CDR2 SVGIG (reference sequence). The DNA of the CDR3 is TGTGCCTGGGATGGACAAAGAGGTGAAAAACTGTTTTTT. This encodes CAWDGQRGEKLFF.

About this clone itself: The germline gene is not matched at one end of the junction; a read error may be the cause. This sequence joins TRBV6-5 and TRBJ1-4; TRBD1 matches at 9 bases. The V gene's germline CDR1 is MNHEY and CDR2 SVGAGI. This CDR3 comprises 13 residues. The CDR3 sequence is CASTNNPGQGLLF. CDR3 DNA sequence: TGTGCCAGCACTAATAATCCGGGACAGGGTTTGCTTTTT.

The gene calls are TRBV29-1 and TRBJ2-5; TRBD1 matches 8 bases. The CDR3 is 15 residues long. V shed 7 bases and J 10 bases; nucleotides not matched to a gene: 20. Looked up from germline, CDR1 is SQVTM and CDR2 is ANQGSEA. CDR3 sequence: CSGRSGQGATEGQYF. The CDR3 region has the DNA TGCAGCGGGAGGAGTGGGCAGGGGGCTACGGAGGGCCAGTACTTC.